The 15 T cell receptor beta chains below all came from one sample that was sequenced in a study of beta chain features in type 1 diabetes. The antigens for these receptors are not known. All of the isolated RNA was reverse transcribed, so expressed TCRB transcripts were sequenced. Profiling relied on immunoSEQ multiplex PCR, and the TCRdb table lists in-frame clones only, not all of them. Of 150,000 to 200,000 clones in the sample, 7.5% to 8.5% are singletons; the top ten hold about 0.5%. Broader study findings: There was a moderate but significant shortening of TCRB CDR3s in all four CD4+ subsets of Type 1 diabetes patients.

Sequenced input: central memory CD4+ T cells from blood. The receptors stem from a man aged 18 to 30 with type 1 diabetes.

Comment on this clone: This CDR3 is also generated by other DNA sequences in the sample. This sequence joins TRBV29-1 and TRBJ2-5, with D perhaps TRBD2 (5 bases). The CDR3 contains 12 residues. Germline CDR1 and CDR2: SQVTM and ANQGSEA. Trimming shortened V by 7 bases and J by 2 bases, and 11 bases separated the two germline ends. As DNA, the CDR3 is TGCAGCGGAGGGCAGATTCAAGAGACCCAGTACTTC. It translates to CSGGQIQETQYF.

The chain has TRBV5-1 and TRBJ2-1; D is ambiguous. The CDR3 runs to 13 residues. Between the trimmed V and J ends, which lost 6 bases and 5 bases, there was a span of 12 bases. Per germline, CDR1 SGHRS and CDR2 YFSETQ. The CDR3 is CASIGTADNEQFF. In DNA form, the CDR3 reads TGCGCCAGCATCGGAACAGCAGACAATGAGCAGTTCTTC.

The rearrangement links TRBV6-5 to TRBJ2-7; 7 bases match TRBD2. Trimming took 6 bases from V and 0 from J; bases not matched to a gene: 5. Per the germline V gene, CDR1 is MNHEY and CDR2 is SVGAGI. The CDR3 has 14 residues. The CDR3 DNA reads TGTGCCAGCAGGACTGGCGGGAGCTCCTACGAGCAGTACTTC. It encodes CASRTGGSSYEQYF.

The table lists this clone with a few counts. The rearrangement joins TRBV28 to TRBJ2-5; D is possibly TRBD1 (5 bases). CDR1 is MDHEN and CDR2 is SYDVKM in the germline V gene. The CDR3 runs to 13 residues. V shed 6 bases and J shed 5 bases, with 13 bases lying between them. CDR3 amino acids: CASSPPGLETQYF. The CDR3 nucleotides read TGTGCCAGCAGCCCCCCAGGGCTGGAGACCCAGTACTTC.

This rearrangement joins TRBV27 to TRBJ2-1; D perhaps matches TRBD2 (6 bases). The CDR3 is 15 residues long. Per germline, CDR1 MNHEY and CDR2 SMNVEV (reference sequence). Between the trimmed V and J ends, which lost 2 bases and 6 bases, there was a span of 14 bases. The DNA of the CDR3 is TGTGCCAGCAGTTTACCGAACTCGGGGGTCAATGAGCAGTTCTTC. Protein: CASSLPNSGVNEQFF.

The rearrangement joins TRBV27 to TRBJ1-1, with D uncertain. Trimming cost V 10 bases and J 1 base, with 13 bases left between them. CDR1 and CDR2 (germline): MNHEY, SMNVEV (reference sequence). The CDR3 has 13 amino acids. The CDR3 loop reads CATGEGRNTEAFF. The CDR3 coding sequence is TGTGCCACCGGAGAGGGTAGGAACACTGAAGCTTTCTTT.

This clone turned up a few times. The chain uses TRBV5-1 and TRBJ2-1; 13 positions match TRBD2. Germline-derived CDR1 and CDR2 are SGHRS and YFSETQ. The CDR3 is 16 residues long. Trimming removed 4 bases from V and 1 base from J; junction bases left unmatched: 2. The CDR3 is CASSKLAGGSYNEQFF. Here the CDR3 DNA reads TGCGCCAGCAGCAAACTAGCGGGGGGGTCCTACAATGAGCAGTTCTTC.

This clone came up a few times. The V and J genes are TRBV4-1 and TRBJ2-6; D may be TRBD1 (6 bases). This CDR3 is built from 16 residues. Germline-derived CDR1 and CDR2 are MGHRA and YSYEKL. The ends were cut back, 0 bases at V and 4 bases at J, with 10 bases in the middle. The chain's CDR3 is CASSQDFGTGANVLTF. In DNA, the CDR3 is TGCGCCAGCAGCCAAGATTTTGGGACAGGGGCCAACGTCCTGACTTTC.

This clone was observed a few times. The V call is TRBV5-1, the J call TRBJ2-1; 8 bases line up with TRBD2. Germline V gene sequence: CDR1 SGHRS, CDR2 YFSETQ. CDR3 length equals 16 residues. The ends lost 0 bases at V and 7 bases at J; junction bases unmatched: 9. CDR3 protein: CASSLAPGGLGNEQFF. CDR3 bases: TGCGCCAGCAGCTTGGCCCCCGGGGGACTAGGTAATGAGCAGTTCTTC.

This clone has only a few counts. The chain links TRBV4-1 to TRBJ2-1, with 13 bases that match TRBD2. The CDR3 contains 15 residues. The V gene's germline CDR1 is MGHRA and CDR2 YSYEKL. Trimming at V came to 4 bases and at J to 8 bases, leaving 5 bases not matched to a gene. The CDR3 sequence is CASSPLAGGLDEQFF. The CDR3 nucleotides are TGCGCCAGCAGCCCACTAGCGGGAGGGCTGGATGAGCAGTTCTTC.

CDR3 protein: CASLSGQDKETQYF. The DNA of the CDR3 is TGTGCCAGCCTCTCGGGACAGGATAAAGAGACCCAGTACTTC. The chain has TRBV2 and TRBJ2-5, with TRBD1 identical over 8 bases. The germline CDR1 and CDR2 sequences are SNHLY and FYNNEI. The V gene end was trimmed by 8 bases and the J gene end by 3 bases; junction bases not matched to a gene: 8. The CDR3 is made up of 14 amino acids.

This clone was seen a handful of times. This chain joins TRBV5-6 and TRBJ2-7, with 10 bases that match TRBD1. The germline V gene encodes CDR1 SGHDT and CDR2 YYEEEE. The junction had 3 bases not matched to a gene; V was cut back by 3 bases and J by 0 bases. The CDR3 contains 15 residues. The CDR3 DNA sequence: TGTGCCAGCAGCTGGGGGACAGGGGCCTCCTACGAGCAGTACTTC. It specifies CASSWGTGASYEQYF.

The CDR3 here is CASSAHSGTGGWSKAFF. The CDR3 DNA sequence: TGTGCCAGCAGTGCTCACTCCGGGACAGGGGGCTGGTCTAAAGCTTTCTTT. This chain links TRBV25-1 with TRBJ1-1, with 12 bases that match TRBD1. Trimming cost V 4 bases and J 9 bases; bases outside gene matches: 15. The CDR3 has 17 amino acids. Germline CDR1 reads MGHDK; CDR2 reads SYGVNS.

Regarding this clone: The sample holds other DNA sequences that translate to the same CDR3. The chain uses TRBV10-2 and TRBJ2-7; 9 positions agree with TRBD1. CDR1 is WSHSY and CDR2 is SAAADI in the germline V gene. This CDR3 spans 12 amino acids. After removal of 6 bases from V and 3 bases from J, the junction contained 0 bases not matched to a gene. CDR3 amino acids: CASRDRGYEQYF. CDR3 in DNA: TGCGCCAGCAGGGACAGGGGCTACGAGCAGTACTTC.

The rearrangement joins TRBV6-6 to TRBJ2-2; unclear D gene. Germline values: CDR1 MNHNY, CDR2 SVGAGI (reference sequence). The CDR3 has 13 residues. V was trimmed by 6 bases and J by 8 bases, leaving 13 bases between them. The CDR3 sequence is CASSRSSIGELFF. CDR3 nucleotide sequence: TGTGCCAGCAGCAGATCGTCAATTGGGGAGCTGTTTTTT.